This entry lists 23 T cell receptor beta chains sequenced from one sample in a study of blood T cell repertoires in COVID-19. The data were produced by immunoSEQ multiplex PCR, yet TCRdb's version contains in-frame clones alone and is incomplete. The sample lists about 190,000 clones, around 89% occurring once. Sequencing used peripheral blood. The receptor source for this set is a man aged 45-65 years with acute or convalescent COVID-19.

The rearrangement joins TRBV28 to TRBJ2-5; 10 nucleotides line up with TRBD1. With V trimmed by 1 base and J by 4 bases, 6 bases remained unmatched. The CDR3 consists of 16 residues. Germline lookup yields CDR1 MDHEN and CDR2 SYDVKM. The DNA for the CDR3 is TGTGCCAGCAGTTTATATGGGACAGGGGCTGGAGAGACCCAGTACTTC. Its protein is CASSLYGTGAGETQYF.

This clone came up once. This rearrangement joins TRBV11-2 to TRBJ2-1; tentatively, D is TRBD2 (6 bases). The CDR3 length is 15 residues. Germline V gene sequence: CDR1 SGHAT, CDR2 FQNNGV. Trimming removed 0 bases from V and 6 bases from J, with 12 bases in between. Written as DNA, the CDR3 is TGTGCCAGCAGCTTAGAGTTCGTGGGAGGCAATGAGCAGTTCTTC. This codes for CASSLEFVGGNEQFF.

The chain carries TRBV2 and TRBJ1-2, with 11 bases identical to TRBD1. The germline CDR1 and CDR2 sequences are SNHLY and FYNNEI. J was trimmed by 8 bases and V by 7 bases; bases with no gene match: 12. The CDR3 is 15 residues long. CDR3 loop: CASKGQGGPLSGYTF. In DNA form, the CDR3 reads TGTGCCAGCAAGGGACAGGGGGGGCCTTTATCAGGCTACACCTTC.

The chain employs TRBV28 and TRBJ2-1; the D gene is possibly TRBD2 (6 bases). The germline gives CDR1 MDHEN, CDR2 SYDVKM. The CDR3 runs to 14 residues. V lost 5 bases to trimming and J lost 10 bases, with 18 bases between them. The CDR3 protein is CASSPGGKPGEQFF. CDR3 DNA: TGTGCCAGCAGTCCCGGAGGGAAGCCTGGGGAGCAGTTCTTC.

The chain recombines TRBV6-5 with TRBJ1-1; D not resolved. CDR1 is MNHEY, CDR2 SVGAGI, per germline. V was shortened by 6 bases and J by 0 bases, with 5 bases between the two germline ends. The CDR3 is 12 amino acids. The CDR3 sequence: CASRSLNTEAFF. The CDR3 coding sequence is TGTGCCAGCAGATCATTGAACACTGAAGCTTTCTTT.

This rearrangement joins TRBV5-1 to TRBJ1-5, with D possibly matching TRBD1 (5 bases). Germline values: CDR1 SGHRS, CDR2 YFSETQ. Trimming pared 0 bases from V and 6 bases from J, leaving 13 bases between. The CDR3 length is 15 residues. CDR3 protein: CASSLAGGVGQPQHF. The CDR3 coding sequence is TGCGCCAGCAGCTTGGCCGGGGGAGTCGGTCAGCCCCAGCATTTT.

The genes are TRBV5-4 and TRBJ2-2; TRBD1 agrees at 10 bases. Germline-derived CDR1 and CDR2 are SGHNT and YYREEE (reference sequence). The CDR3 consists of 16 residues. V gave up 0 bases and J gave up 1 base; unmatched junction bases: 0. The CDR3 DNA sequence: TGTGCCAGCAGCTTGGGGACAGGGGGGAACACCGGGGAGCTGTTTTTT. Amino acid sequence: CASSLGTGGNTGELFF.

V gene TRBV6-7 combines with J gene TRBJ2-7, with TRBD2 matching over 9 bases. TRBV6-7 is an ORF, with its function uncertain. V shed 7 bases and J 6 bases; nucleotides not matched to a gene: 13. This CDR3 is 15 amino acids long. CDR3 residues: CASTQAPGLAGEQYV. CDR3 nucleotides: TGTGCCAGCACCCAAGCCCCGGGACTAGCAGGCGAGCAGTACGTC.

The V gene is TRBV28, the J gene TRBJ2-2; 10 nucleotides line up with TRBD1. Germline loops: CDR1 MDHEN, CDR2 SYDVKM. CDR3 length equals 13 residues. V was pared by 11 bases and J by 4 bases, with 4 bases of the junction left unmatched. In DNA, the CDR3 is TGTGCCGGGACAGGGGAGGCCACCGGGGAGCTGTTTTTT. It specifies CAGTGEATGELFF.

V gene TRBV7-6 combines with J gene TRBJ2-5, with 8 bases lining up with TRBD1. There are 16 residues in the CDR3. From germline, CDR1 is SGHVS and CDR2 FNYEAQ. Trimming at V came to 0 bases and at J to 5 bases, leaving 8 bases not matched to a gene. The chain's CDR3 is CASSLAWGRGPETQYF. In DNA, the CDR3 is TGTGCCAGCAGCTTAGCCTGGGGCAGGGGGCCCGAGACCCAGTACTTC.

The CDR3 coding sequence is TGTGCCTGGGGTATTTATAATTCACCCCTCCACTTT. This translates into CAWGIYNSPLHF. This sequence joins TRBV30 and TRBJ1-6; D unclear. Trimming took off 5 bases at V and 4 bases at J, with 6 bases between the two ends. Germline V gene data show CDR1 as GTSNPN and CDR2 as SVGIG (reference sequence). The CDR3 is made up of 12 amino acids. Supplemented by reference TRBV30 and TRBJ1-6, the full variable domain reads SQTIHQWPATLVQPVGSPLSLECTVEGTSNPNLYWYRQAAGRGLQLLFYSVGIGQISSEVPQNLSASRPQDRQFILSSKKLLLSDSGFYLCAWGIYNSPLHFGNGTRLTVT.

The rearrangement joins TRBV27 to TRBJ2-1, with 8 positions matching TRBD2. This CDR3 is 15 amino acids long. Germline-derived CDR1 and CDR2 are MNHEY and SMNVEV (reference sequence). V gave up 3 bases and J gave up 7 bases; unmatched junction bases: 8. The CDR3 region is CASSFLERELNEQFF. In DNA, the CDR3 is TGTGCCAGCAGTTTTCTCGAGCGGGAGTTAAATGAGCAGTTCTTC.

The V call is TRBV4-1, the J call TRBJ1-1, with D possibly TRBD1 on 5 matching bases. Germline V gene lookup returns CDR1 MGHRA and CDR2 YSYEKL. This CDR3 is 14 amino acids long. V dropped 2 bases and J dropped 2 bases, with 9 bases sitting between them. CDR3: CASSQFQGNTEAFF. In nucleotides, the CDR3 is TGCGCCAGCAGCCAATTTCAGGGAAACACTGAAGCTTTCTTT.

The rearrangement links TRBV5-1 to TRBJ1-1, with 11 bases that match TRBD1. Trimming at V came to 4 bases and at J to 1 base, leaving 6 bases not matched to a gene. This CDR3 comprises 16 residues. Germline V gene sequence: CDR1 SGHRS, CDR2 YFSETQ. CDR3 sequence (DNA): TGCGCCAGCAGCGCACGGACAGGGGGCACGAACACTGAAGCTTTCTTT. Encoded protein: CASSARTGGTNTEAFF.

This clone showed up just once. This sequence joins TRBV27 and TRBJ2-1; D gene ambiguous. CDR3 length equals 17 residues. Germline CDR1 reads MNHEY; CDR2 reads SMNVEV (reference sequence). Trimming cost V 4 bases and J 0 bases, with 16 bases left between them. The CDR3 loop reads CASSSTPNRVSYNEQFF. The CDR3 bases are TGTGCCAGCAGTTCCACTCCCAATAGAGTCTCCTACAATGAGCAGTTCTTC.

This clone came up once. This sample includes further DNA sequences coding for the same CDR3. The chain joins TRBV28 to TRBJ1-2; possibly TRBD1 for D (5 bases). V was clipped by 6 bases and J by 5 bases, with 7 bases between them. Per germline, CDR1 MDHEN and CDR2 SYDVKM. CDR3 length equals 11 residues. CDR3 DNA: TGTGCCAGCAGCAGGGATTATGGCTACACCTTC. Translated: CASSRDYGYTF.

V usage is TRBV9 and J usage is TRBJ1-6; 11 nucleotides agree with TRBD1. The V and J ends lost 4 bases and 7 bases, in that order; junction bases with no gene match: 4. The CDR3 has 15 residues. In germline, CDR1 is SGDLS, CDR2 YYNGEE. The CDR3 sequence: CASSFGQGANSPLHF. The CDR3 nucleotides are TGTGCCAGCAGCTTCGGACAGGGGGCGAATTCACCCCTCCACTTT.

The chain recombines TRBV6-1 with TRBJ2-3; 12 nucleotides line up with TRBD2. V lost 4 bases, J lost 1 base, and 3 bases stayed unmatched. Germline-derived CDR1 and CDR2 are MNHNS and SASEGT. The CDR3 spans 16 residues. CDR3 protein: CASSARLAGGTDTQYF. Here the CDR3 DNA reads TGTGCCAGCAGTGCTAGACTAGCGGGAGGCACAGATACGCAGTATTTT.

V is TRBV4-1 and J is TRBJ2-3; possibly TRBD1 for D (5 bases). The CDR3 is made up of 16 amino acids. The germline V gene has CDR1 MGHRA and CDR2 YSYEKL. Between the trimmed V and J ends, which lost 1 base and 1 base, there was a span of 12 bases. In nucleotides, the CDR3 is TGCGCCAGCAGCCAAGGGGGCAGTTTTGGCACAGATACGCAGTATTTT. Translating it yields CASSQGGSFGTDTQYF.

The J gene is TRBJ2-5, the V gene TRBV11-2; 8 bases fit TRBD1. The ends lost 1 base at V and 0 bases at J; junction bases unmatched: 1. CDR1 and CDR2 from the germline V gene are SGHAT and FQNNGV. The CDR3 runs 15 residues. The CDR3 protein is CASSLGQGYQETQYF. The CDR3 DNA reads TGTGCCAGCAGCTTAGGACAGGGGTACCAAGAGACCCAGTACTTC. Full variable domain (rest looked up from reference TRBV11-2 and TRBJ2-5): EAGVAQSPRYKIIEKRQSVAFWCNPISGHATLYWYQQILGQGPKLLIQFQNNGVVDDSQLPKDRFSAERLKGVDSTLKIQPAKLEDSAVYLCASSLGQGYQETQYFGPGTRLLVL.

This chain joins TRBV6-6 and TRBJ1-2; D gene uncertain. In germline, CDR1 is MNHNY, CDR2 SVGAGI (reference sequence). The ends were cut back, 8 bases at V and 4 bases at J, with 11 bases in the middle. CDR3 size: 12 residues. The CDR3 DNA is TGTGCCAGCGGGCCCGGACTCTATGGCTACACCTTC. Its translation: CASGPGLYGYTF.

The chain employs TRBV28 and TRBJ2-1; no firm D call. The ends were cut back, 3 bases at V and 6 bases at J, with 15 bases in the middle. The CDR3 loop spans 15 amino acids. The germline gives CDR1 MDHEN, CDR2 SYDVKM. CDR3 DNA sequence: TGTGCCAGCAGTTTTGCGCCTACTCCGCCCAATGAGCAGTTCTTC. Encoded protein: CASSFAPTPPNEQFF.

This rearrangement joins TRBV19 to TRBJ2-7, with D tentatively TRBD2 (5 bases). The CDR3 covers 14 residues. Germline V CDR1 and CDR2: LNHDA, SQIVND (reference sequence). Trimming removed 1 base at V and 1 base at J, with 8 bases between. The CDR3 region has the DNA TGTGCCAGTAGTATAGTACGGGGTTCCTACGAGCAGTACTTC. Residues: CASSIVRGSYEQYF.